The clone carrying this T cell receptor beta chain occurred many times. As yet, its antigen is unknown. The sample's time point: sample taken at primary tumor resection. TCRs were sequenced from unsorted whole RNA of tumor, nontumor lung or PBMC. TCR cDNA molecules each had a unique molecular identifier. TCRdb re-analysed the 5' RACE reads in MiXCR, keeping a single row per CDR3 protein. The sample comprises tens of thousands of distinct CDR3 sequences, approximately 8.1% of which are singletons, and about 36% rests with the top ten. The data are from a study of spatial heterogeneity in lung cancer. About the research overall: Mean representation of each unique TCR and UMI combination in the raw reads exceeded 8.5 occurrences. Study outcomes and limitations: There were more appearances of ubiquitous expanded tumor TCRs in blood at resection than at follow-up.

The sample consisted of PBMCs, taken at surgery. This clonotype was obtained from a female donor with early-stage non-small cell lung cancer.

The CDR3 protein is CASSPGDREAGSSYNEQFF. For the CDR3, the DNA is TGTGCCAGCAGCCCTGGGGACAGGGAGGCGGGGAGCTCCTACAATGAGCAGTTCTTC. This chain joins TRBV5-5 and TRBJ2-1, with 9 positions matching TRBD1. After removal of 4 bases from V and 0 bases from J, the junction contained 14 bases not matched to a gene. CDR3 length equals 19 residues. The V gene's germline CDR1 is SGHKS and CDR2 YYEKEE (reference sequence).